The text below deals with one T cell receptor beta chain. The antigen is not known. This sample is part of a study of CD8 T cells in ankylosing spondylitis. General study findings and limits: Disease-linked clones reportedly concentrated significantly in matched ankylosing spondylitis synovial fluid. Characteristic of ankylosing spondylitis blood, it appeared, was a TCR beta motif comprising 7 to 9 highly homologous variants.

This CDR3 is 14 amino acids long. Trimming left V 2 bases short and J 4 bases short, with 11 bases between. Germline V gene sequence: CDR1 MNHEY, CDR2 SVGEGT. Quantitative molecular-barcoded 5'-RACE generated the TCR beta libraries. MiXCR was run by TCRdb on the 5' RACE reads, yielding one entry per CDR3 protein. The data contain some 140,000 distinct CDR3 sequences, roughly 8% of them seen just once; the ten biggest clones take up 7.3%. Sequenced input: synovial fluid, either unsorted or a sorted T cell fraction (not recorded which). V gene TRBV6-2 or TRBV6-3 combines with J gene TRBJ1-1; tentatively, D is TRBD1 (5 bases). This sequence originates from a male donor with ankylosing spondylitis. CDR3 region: CASSYGGGATEAFF. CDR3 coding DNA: TGTGCCAGCAGTTACGGCGGCGGGGCCACTGAAGCTTTCTTT.